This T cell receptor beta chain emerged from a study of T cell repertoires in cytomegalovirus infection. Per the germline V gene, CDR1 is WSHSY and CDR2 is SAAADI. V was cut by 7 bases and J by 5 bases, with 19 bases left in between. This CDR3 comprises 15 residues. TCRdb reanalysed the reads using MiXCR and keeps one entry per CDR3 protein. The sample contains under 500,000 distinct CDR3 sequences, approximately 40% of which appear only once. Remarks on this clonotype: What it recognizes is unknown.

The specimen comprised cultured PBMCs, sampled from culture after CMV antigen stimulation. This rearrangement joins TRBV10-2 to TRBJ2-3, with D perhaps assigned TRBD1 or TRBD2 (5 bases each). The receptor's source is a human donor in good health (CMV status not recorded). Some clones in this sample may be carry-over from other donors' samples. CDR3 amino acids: CASTLYRDRQDTQYF. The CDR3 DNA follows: TGCGCCAGCACCCTCTACCGGGACCGACAAGATACGCAGTATTTT.